This T cell receptor beta chain was identified during a study of T cell repertoires in cytomegalovirus infection (dated by TCRdb to between 2019 and 2020). At the level of the whole study: Because public TCR beta signatures pointed to carriage of CMV infection together with the matching HLA type, the HLA type of each donor mattered for the analysis.

This clonotype came up a few times. Its antigen specificity is not known. Base qualities are not at hand, and no much larger clone is one base apart. Sequencing relied on an Illumina HiSeq 1500. In-frame beta chains were kept once TCRdb had trimmed the public reads at Q25 with fastp and called clones with MiXCR. When rows share a CDR3 protein, they turn into one entry using the most common DNA and genes. The sample records more than 500,000 distinct CDR3 sequences, more than 15% of which are singletons. The top ten hold about 24% of the sample. Paper-wide results and their limitations: The ex vivo response was dominated by HLA-C-restricted CMV-specific TCR beta clonotypes, and the single most frequent clonotype in two of eight donors was supplied by these HLA-C-restricted clonotypes. In both this cohort and an independent cohort of over 350 donors, the cumulative frequency of public TCR beta family members distinguished carriers of CMV infection plus the relevant HLA type.

Per the germline V gene (reference sequence), MNHEY is the CDR1 and SMNVEV is the CDR2. After removal of 5 bases from V and 5 bases from J, the junction retains 7 bases not matched to a gene. The CDR3 covers 14 residues, taking in both the cysteine and the phenylalanine. The CDR3 DNA has 42 bases and is translated from base 1. The sequencing input was CD8+ T cells from PBMCs. The TCR sequence derives from a human donor in good health (CMV status not recorded). Some clones in this sample may be carry-over from other donors' samples. The V gene is TRBV27 and the J gene is TRBJ2-5, with 8 middle bases fitting TRBD1. The CDR3 corresponds to CASSKRQGTETQYF. The DNA sequence follows: TGTGCCAGCAGTAAAAGACAGGGGACGGAGACCCAGTACTTC.